A single sample is the source of the 21 T cell receptor beta chains below, sequenced in a study of T cell repertoires in cytomegalovirus infection. TCRdb called the reads again in MiXCR, with one record for every CDR3 protein. Among 750,000 to 950,000 distinct CDR3 sequences listed, 25% to 30% were seen once. These TCRs are of unknown antigen specificity. This specimen consisted of cultured CD8+ T cells from PBMCs, obtained from culture after CMV antigen stimulation. The receptors shown here come from a human donor in good health (CMV status not recorded). Some clones in this sample may be carry-over from other donors' samples.

This chain links TRBV6-1 with TRBJ2-3; tentatively, D is TRBD1 (6 bases). Germline V gene lookup returns CDR1 MNHNS and CDR2 SASEGT. This CDR3 comprises 15 residues. Trimming took off 2 bases at V and 0 bases at J, with 9 bases between the two ends. The CDR3 coding sequence is TGTGCCAGCAGTGAACTCGGGACAAGCACAGATACGCAGTATTTT. Translation: CASSELGTSTDTQYF.

The chain joins TRBV6-2 or TRBV6-3 to TRBJ2-3, with 8 positions matching TRBD2. V lost 2 bases and J lost 1; bases outside the gene matches: 17. Germline V lookup: CDR1 MNHEY, CDR2 SVGEGT. The CDR3 is made up of 20 amino acids. As DNA, the CDR3 is TGTGCCAGCAGTTACCCTGTTACCCACGATCCAGCGGGGGGCACAGATACGCAGTATTTT. Translation gives CASSYPVTHDPAGGTDTQYF.

This chain uses TRBV4-1 with TRBJ2-7, with D uncertain. This CDR3 spans 12 amino acids. Trimming stripped 0 bases from V and 5 bases from J, with 5 bases between. CDR1 is MGHRA and CDR2 is YSYEKL in the germline V gene. The CDR3, as DNA: TGCGCCAGCAGCCAAGATCTCCACGAGCAGTACTTC. Protein: CASSQDLHEQYF.

This clonotype was picked up a small number of times. The chain recombines TRBV2 with TRBJ1-2; a weak D match, TRBD1 (6 bases). The CDR3 length is 13 residues. Trimming cost V 4 bases and J 7 bases, with 13 bases left between them. Germline V lookup: CDR1 SNHLY, CDR2 FYNNEI. In DNA form, the CDR3 reads TGTGCCAGCAGTGGACGGGGGGCCCGTGGCTACACCTTC. Its translation is CASSGRGARGYTF.

The gene calls are TRBV5-1 and TRBJ2-3, with 7 bases identical to TRBD1. This CDR3 has 15 amino acids. V shed 3 bases and J 0 bases; nucleotides not matched to a gene: 4. Germline V lookup: CDR1 SGHRS, CDR2 YFSETQ. CDR3 loop: CASSWGQFSTDTQYF. The CDR3 bases are TGCGCCAGCAGCTGGGGACAGTTCAGCACAGATACGCAGTATTTT.

The CDR3 reads CATSSYKNEKLFF. CDR3 coding DNA: TGTGCCACCAGCTCCTATAAAAATGAAAAACTGTTTTTT. The chain joins TRBV15 to TRBJ1-4, with no clear D. This CDR3 contains 13 residues. Germline loops: CDR1 LNHNV, CDR2 YYDKDF (reference sequence). The V gene lost 5 bases and the J gene lost 5 bases, with 9 bases spanning the gap.

The table lists this clonotype with a few counts. V and J are TRBV25-1 and TRBJ2-3, with D possibly being TRBD2 (6 bases). The CDR3 is 18 residues long. V was shortened by 0 bases and J by 6 bases, with 22 bases between the two germline ends. Germline CDR1 MGHDK, CDR2 SYGVNS. The CDR3 region has the DNA TGTGCCAGCAGTGAATATAAAGGGGAGGCGCCGGGGTCGGATACGCAGTATTTT. It translates to CASSEYKGEAPGSDTQYF. The whole variable domain, filled in from reference TRBV25-1 and TRBJ2-3, reads EADIYQTPRYLVIGTGKKITLECSQTMGHDKMYWYQQDPGMELHLIHYSYGVNSTEKGDLSSESTVSRIRTEHFPLTLESARPSHTSQYLCASSEYKGEAPGSDTQYFGPGTRLTVL.

This clonotype has just one count. The chain employs TRBV13 and TRBJ2-3; TRBD1 might be the D (6 bases). Germline loops: CDR1 PRHDT, CDR2 FYEKMQ (reference sequence). The CDR3 consists of 16 residues. V lost 5 bases, J lost 0 bases, and 15 bases lay in between. CDR3 region: CASSPSGAFSTDTQYF. CDR3 DNA sequence: TGTGCCAGCAGCCCATCAGGGGCCTTTAGCACAGATACGCAGTATTTT.

This clonotype was seen ten or more times. CDR3 protein: CASSDSYEQYV. CDR3 nucleotide sequence: TGCGCCAGCAGCGACTCCTACGAGCAGTACGTC. The chain employs TRBV4-1 and TRBJ2-7, with D unclear. CDR1 and CDR2 (germline): MGHRA, YSYEKL. The V end was cut by 5 bases, the J end by 0 bases, with 2 bases between. The CDR3 contains 11 residues.

The genes are TRBV20-1 and TRBJ2-7; D unresolved. V was cut by 0 bases and J by 3 bases, with 9 bases left in between. CDR3 size: 13 residues. The V gene's germline CDR1 is DFQATT and CDR2 SNEGSKA (reference sequence). The CDR3 DNA reads as TGCAGTGCTAGAGATGCCCACAGCTACGAGCAGTACGTC. This gives the protein CSARDAHSYEQYV.

The chain carries TRBV9 and TRBJ1-5, with TRBD1 identical over 9 bases. The junction had 3 bases not matched to a gene; V was cut back by 0 bases and J by 5 bases. The CDR3 spans 15 residues. Germline CDR1 is SGDLS and CDR2 is YYNGEE. The CDR3, as DNA: TGTGCCAGCAGCGTAGGGCGGGACAGGGATCAGCCCCAGCATTTT. Encoded protein: CASSVGRDRDQPQHF.

This clonotype has at least ten counts. The CDR3 region has the DNA TGTGCCAGCAGCTTTACCGGGTCTTACAATGAGCAGTTCTTC. Translated: CASSFTGSYNEQFF. The rearrangement joins TRBV12-3 or TRBV12-4 to TRBJ2-1, with unresolved D. Trimming stripped 6 bases from V and 4 bases from J, with 13 bases between. The CDR3 covers 14 residues.

The rearrangement links TRBV15 to TRBJ2-2; 9 nucleotides align to TRBD2. Germline CDR1 is LNHNV and CDR2 is YYDKDF (reference sequence). V was pared by 6 bases and J by 1 base, with 3 bases of the junction left unmatched. The CDR3 totals 15 residues. The CDR3 DNA sequence: TGTGCCACCAGGAATAGCGGGGGGAACACCGGGGAGCTGTTTTTT. Its protein product is CATRNSGGNTGELFF.

The V gene is TRBV2, the J gene TRBJ2-7, with D tentatively TRBD1 (5 bases). This CDR3 has 13 residues. Germline V gene sequence: CDR1 SNHLY, CDR2 FYNNEI. With 4 bases removed from V and 6 bases from J, the gap between germline ends came to 13 bases. The CDR3 reads CASSGWGRLEQYV. The CDR3 coding sequence is TGTGCCAGCAGTGGCTGGGGCAGGCTCGAGCAGTACGTC.

In its sample, this clonotype was seen a few times. This chain links TRBV25-1 with TRBJ2-1; D assignment may be TRBD1 or TRBD2 (7 bases each). Germline V CDR1 and CDR2: MGHDK, SYGVNS. The CDR3 consists of 15 residues. The V gene lost 5 bases and the J gene lost 3 bases, with 14 bases spanning the gap. The CDR3 region is CASSRGDSRYNEQFF. CDR3 DNA sequence: TGTGCCAGCAGTCGGGGGGACAGCCGCTACAATGAGCAGTTCTTC.

V is TRBV7-8 and J is TRBJ2-7; D is undetermined. The CDR3 runs to 13 residues. V lost 4 bases to trimming and J lost 0 bases, with 7 bases between them. Germline CDR1 is SGHVS and CDR2 is FQNEAQ. Written as DNA, the CDR3 is TGTGCCAGCAGCTCCCCCTTCTCCTACGAGCAGTACTTC. This sequence encodes CASSSPFSYEQYF.

The chain uses TRBV7-9 and TRBJ1-1, with D perhaps TRBD1 (5 bases). CDR1 and CDR2 from the germline V gene are SEHNR and FQNEAQ (reference sequence). The CDR3 runs 14 residues. V was trimmed by 5 bases and J by 4 bases, leaving 14 bases between them. This CDR3 is CASSPRQGATEAFF. The CDR3 DNA sequence: TGTGCCAGCAGCCCACGGCAGGGAGCCACTGAAGCTTTCTTT.

In its sample, this clonotype was seen many times. The J gene is TRBJ2-1, the V gene TRBV9; D is ambiguous. Trimming pared 0 bases from V and 5 bases from J, leaving 9 bases between. CDR1 SGDLS and CDR2 YYNGEE come from the germline V gene. The CDR3 spans 14 residues. CDR3: CASSVGRVHNEQFF. CDR3 DNA: TGTGCCAGCAGCGTAGGTCGGGTCCACAATGAGCAGTTCTTC.

This clonotype was counted between two and nine times. V gene TRBV6-5 combines with J gene TRBJ1-1; no clear D gene. The CDR3 runs 14 residues. CDR1 and CDR2 (germline): MNHEY, SVGAGI. Trimming shortened V by 5 bases and J by 1 base, and 11 bases separated the two germline ends. In nucleotides, the CDR3 is TGTGCCAGCAGTGTCTGGGGAGGGAACACTGAAGCTTTCTTT. Its translation: CASSVWGGNTEAFF.

With regard to this clonotype: The conserved final phenylalanine or tryptophan is absent from the CDR3, which likely points to a read error. It is unclear where the CDR3 begins or ends on the DNA, so no DNA is shown, and the CDR3 is as TCRdb lists it. Here the CDR3 reads CASSLDREVERTDPVL. The chain recombines TRBV7-4 with TRBJ2-2; TRBD1, the D gene given by the table, was not confirmed from the DNA. Germline CDR1 SGHVT, CDR2 SQSDAQ. The CDR3 spans 16 residues, counting both ends.

V is TRBV19 and J is TRBJ1-1, with D perhaps matching TRBD1 (6 bases). Germline assignment: CDR1 LNHDA and CDR2 SQIVND (reference sequence). The CDR3 spans 15 residues. The V end was cut by 4 bases, the J end by 0 bases, with 12 bases between. CDR3 amino acids: CASSTLQGLNTEAFF. The CDR3 DNA reads as TGTGCCAGTAGTACCCTACAGGGCCTGAACACTGAAGCTTTCTTT.